This record looks at one T cell receptor beta chain sequence and its context. This entry is derived from a study of long-term antiretroviral therapy in people with HIV. The immunoSEQ assay was v3.0, run at survey level. Researchers set sequencing to target 40,000-50,000 T-cell genomes per sample. Some clones are missing from TCRdb's copy, which holds only in-frame ones; the method was immunoSEQ multiplex PCR. The sample gives 25,000 to 30,000 clones, roughly 90% of which show up once; about 4.3% is in the top ten. With V trimmed by 6 bases and J by 1 base, 5 bases remained unmatched. The germline CDR1 and CDR2 sequences are WNHNN and SYGVQD (reference sequence). CDR3 length: 15 residues. Every specimen held between about 0.85-10 million cryopreserved PBMC. These were thawed and washed before DNA extraction.

The V and J genes are TRBV10-1 and TRBJ2-3; 9 bases map to TRBD1. The clonotype comes from a woman aged 40-49 years with HIV. The sequencing used unsorted PBMCs, collected more than 5 years after starting antiretroviral therapy. CDR3 protein: CASSTGGAGTDTQYF. DNA of the CDR3: TGCGCCAGCAGCACAGGGGGCGCCGGCACAGATACGCAGTATTTT.